The rows below give T cell receptor beta chains drawn from one sample of a study of T cell responses to AZD1222 COVID-19 vaccine. This table comes from immunoSEQ multiplex PCR, and its TCRdb copy is limited to in-frame clones, with some not included. This table holds some 55,000 clones, around 90% found once. The sequencing used peripheral blood, collected on day 0 of AZD1222 vaccination. Receptors originate from an adult in good health. Each CDR3 is given with its conserved first and last residue. Fields, in order: CDR3 protein, CDR3 DNA, clone size, CDR3 length, D gene, V gene, J gene. D genes are given only for firm matches. A row's size may be missing; if present it is once, few, many or a size class.

CASSFGAPRGYTF,TGTGCCAGCAGCTTTGGGGCCCCCCGAGGCTACACCTTC,once,13,.,TRBV5-6,TRBJ1-2
CAVARRGGETQYF,TGTGCCGTGGCCCGACGAGGGGGAGAGACCCAGTACTTC,.,13,.,TRBV11-2,TRBJ2-5
CATSRSGTGSDEQYF,TGTGCCACCAGCAGGTCCGGGACAGGGAGCGACGAGCAGTACTTC,.,15,TRBD1,TRBV15,TRBJ2-7
CASSQEGQIRDSPLHF,TGCGCCAGCAGCCAAGAAGGTCAGATAAGAGATTCACCCCTCCACTTT,.,16,.,TRBV4-1,TRBJ1-6
CASSPGQGYGYTF,TGTGCCAGCAGCCCGGGACAGGGCTATGGCTACACCTTC,.,13,TRBD1,TRBV5-4,TRBJ1-2
CASSEGAGGPDTQYF,TGCGCCAGCAGTGAGGGAGCGGGGGGCCCGGATACGCAGTATTTT,.,15,TRBD2,TRBV10-2,TRBJ2-3
CASSTRTRTPYNEQFF,TGTGCCAGCAGCACCAGGACTAGAACCCCTTACAATGAGCAGTTCTTC,.,16,TRBD2,TRBV11-1,TRBJ2-1
CASSTDRGDQPQHF,TGTGCCAGTAGTACTGACAGGGGAGATCAGCCCCAGCATTTT,.,14,TRBD1,TRBV19,TRBJ1-5
CASRGTGGNQPQHF,TGTGCCAGCAGGGGGACAGGGGGCAATCAGCCCCAGCATTTT,.,14,TRBD1,TRBV6-5,TRBJ1-5
CSVARQGGEKLFF,TGCAGCGTTGCGAGGCAGGGAGGTGAAAAACTGTTTTTT,.,13,.,TRBV29-1,TRBJ1-4
CASGDEKLFF,TGTGCCAGCGGGGATGAAAAACTGTTTTTT,.,10,.,TRBV3-1/TRBV3-2,TRBJ1-4
CASSLRGNQPQHF,TGTGCCAGCAGTTTACGGGGCAATCAGCCCCAGCATTTT,.,13,.,TRBV12-3/TRBV12-4,TRBJ1-5
CASSLEGTVAEAFF,TGTGCCAGCAGCTTAGAAGGGACGGTAGCTGAAGCTTTCTTT,.,14,.,TRBV7-9,TRBJ1-1
CASSTTESYNEQFF,TGTGCCAGCAGTACGACAGAATCCTACAATGAGCAGTTCTTC,once,14,.,TRBV7-3,TRBJ2-1
CASSSLAGGRETQYF,TGTGCCAGCAGTTCGCTAGCGGGGGGGCGAGAGACCCAGTACTTC,.,15,TRBD2,TRBV27,TRBJ2-5
CASRSGGLDEKLFF,TGTGCCAGCAGGTCAGGGGGCTTGGATGAAAAACTGTTTTTT,.,14,TRBD1,TRBV28,TRBJ1-4
CASSMDSSYEQYF,TGTGCCAGCTCAATGGACAGCTCCTACGAGCAGTACTTC,few,13,.,TRBV18,TRBJ2-7
CASSDNYYGYTF,TGTGCCAGCAGTGACAACTACTATGGCTACACCTTC,.,12,.,TRBV6-1,TRBJ1-2
CASSLGAVVPSGYTF,TGTGCCAGCAGTTTGGGGGCTGTTGTGCCTTCTGGCTACACCTTC,.,15,.,TRBV27,TRBJ1-2
CASSLEGQINQPQHF,TGCGCCAGCAGCTTGGAAGGTCAGATTAATCAGCCCCAGCATTTT,.,15,.,TRBV5-1,TRBJ1-5
CASSLGQNTEAFF,TGTGCCAGCAGTTTAGGACAGAACACTGAAGCTTTCTTT,.,13,.,TRBV12-3/TRBV12-4,TRBJ1-1
CASSQDGGDTQYF,TGTGCCAGCAGCCAAGATGGGGGGGATACGCAGTATTTT,.,13,.,TRBV3-1/TRBV3-2,TRBJ2-3
CASNDANTGELFF,TGCGCCAGCAACGATGCGAACACCGGGGAGCTGTTTTTT,.,13,.,TRBV5-1,TRBJ2-2
CASSLVRLAVDTQYF,TGTGCCAGCAGCTTAGTGAGGCTAGCGGTAGATACGCAGTATTTT,.,15,TRBD2,TRBV7-9,TRBJ2-3
CASTQGASYEQYF,TGTGCCAGTACCCAGGGGGCTTCCTACGAGCAGTACTTC,.,13,TRBD1,TRBV19,TRBJ2-7
CATHRQGAGGYTF,TGTGCCACCCACCGACAGGGGGCGGGTGGCTACACCTTC,once,13,TRBD1,TRBV27,TRBJ1-2
CASSERASRRDYGYTF,TGTGCCAGCAGTGAAAGGGCGTCCCGGCGGGACTATGGCTACACCTTC,.,16,.,TRBV6-1,TRBJ1-2
CASSQAWAVGDGYTF,TGTGCCAGCAGCCAAGCGTGGGCAGTCGGCGATGGCTACACCTTC,.,15,.,TRBV3-1/TRBV3-2,TRBJ1-2
CSVGHANTGELFF,TGCAGCGTCGGACACGCGAACACCGGGGAGCTGTTTTTT,.,13,.,TRBV29-1,TRBJ2-2
CASSKTNSNQPQHF,TGTGCCAGCAGTAAGACAAATAGCAATCAGCCCCAGCATTTT,.,14,.,TRBV2,TRBJ1-5
CASSYDPSYQPQHF,TGTGCCAGCAGTTACGATCCATCATATCAGCCCCAGCATTTT,.,14,.,TRBV6-5,TRBJ1-5
CASSLAQGYEQYF,TGTGCCAGCAGCTTAGCCCAGGGCTACGAGCAGTACTTC,.,13,.,TRBV7-8,TRBJ2-7
CASSPGAASYEQYF,TGCGCCAGCAGCCCTGGGGCCGCTTCCTACGAGCAGTACTTC,.,14,.,TRBV5-1,TRBJ2-7
CASSELGYEQYF,TGTGCCAGCAGTGAATTAGGCTACGAGCAGTACTTC,.,12,.,TRBV2,TRBJ2-7
CASSPPGQTYGYTF,TGTGCCAGCAGCCCCCCGGGACAGACATATGGCTACACCTTC,.,14,TRBD1,TRBV28,TRBJ1-2
CATRTGREEAFF,TGTGCCACCCGGACAGGGCGGGAGGAAGCTTTCTTT,.,12,TRBD1,TRBV2,TRBJ1-1
CASSERQTYEQYF,TGTGCCAGCAGTGAACGACAGACCTACGAGCAGTACTTC,few,13,.,TRBV6-4,TRBJ2-7
CASSSSTYGQVLGYTF,TGTGCCAGCAGCTCTTCTACCTATGGCCAAGTGTTAGGCTACACCTTC,.,16,.,TRBV7-9,TRBJ1-2
CASSLWGGDYGYTF,TGTGCCAGCAGCCTCTGGGGGGGTGACTATGGCTACACCTTC,.,14,.,TRBV27,TRBJ1-2
CASSKTSTNLYGYTF,TGTGCCAGCAGTAAAACCTCTACGAACCTATATGGCTACACCTTC,.,15,.,TRBV6-2/TRBV6-3,TRBJ1-2
CASVLGGNIQYF,TGTGCCAGCGTACTGGGGGGAAACATTCAGTACTTC,.,12,.,TRBV2,TRBJ2-4
CASSPGLGNTEAFF,TGTGCCAGCAGCCCCGGTCTGGGGAACACTGAAGCTTTCTTT,.,14,.,TRBV6-5,TRBJ1-1